A single TCR beta chain is shown here with its context. Its specificity is not known. The data were produced by immunoSEQ multiplex PCR, yet TCRdb's version contains in-frame clones alone and is incomplete. The sample comprises some 250,000 clones, approximately 86% of which are singletons, and about 1.2% rests with the top ten. These data belong to a study of cytomegalovirus exposure and HLA in healthy donors. Study-wide results and limits: Through in vitro validation, three CMV-associated chains were shown to be specific for CMV antigens. Rarity characterized most TCR sequences, yet some public TCRs appeared in many donors.

After removal of 6 bases from V and 1 base from J, the junction contained 7 bases not matched to a gene. This CDR3 is 16 amino acids long. Germline V gene data show CDR1 as MDHEN and CDR2 as SYDVKM. The genes are TRBV28 and TRBJ2-4; 9 nucleotides agree with TRBD2. The sample was PBMCs. The receptor was isolated from a woman aged 25 to 39 in good health and CMV-seropositive. CDR3 sequence (DNA): TGTGCCAGCAGCCCTAGCGGGAAGGGGGCCAAAAACATTCAGTACTTC. Amino acids: CASSPSGKGAKNIQYF.